The next 25 T cell receptor beta chains were all read from a single sample in a study of blood T cell repertoires in COVID-19. TCRdb keeps only in-frame clones here, not all; method: immunoSEQ multiplex PCR. In the table there are roughly 250,000 clones, 84% of which are singletons. Sequencing was done on a sample of peripheral blood. The receptor source for this set is a woman aged 40 to 50 who had recovered from COVID-19.

The chain combines TRBV3-1 (or the pseudogene TRBV3-2) with TRBJ1-1; TRBD1 might be the D (5 bases). The CDR3 has 16 residues. Germline loops: CDR1 LGHDT, CDR2 YNNKEL (reference sequence). Trimming took 4 bases from V and 3 from J, leaving 18 bases between them. The DNA of the CDR3 is TGTGCCAGCAGCCTTGGGGGAGGGATAATGGACACTGAAGCTTTCTTT. It is translated as CASSLGGGIMDTEAFF.

V is TRBV5-1 and J is TRBJ2-7; D may be TRBD2 (5 bases). The CDR3 extends over 12 amino acids. Germline assignment: CDR1 SGHRS and CDR2 YFSETQ. V was pared by 3 bases and J by 3 bases, with 7 bases between. The CDR3 loop reads CASSSGNYEQYF. The CDR3 DNA sequence: TGCGCCAGCAGCTCGGGGAACTACGAGCAGTACTTC.

The J gene is TRBJ2-7, the V gene TRBV5-6, with 7 bases matching TRBD1. The CDR3 has 16 amino acids. Unmatched junction bases numbered 9, after V lost 3 bases and J lost 0 bases. Germline V gene data show CDR1 as SGHDT and CDR2 as YYEEEE. The CDR3 coding sequence is TGTGCCAGCAGCTCAACAGGGGAAGGGGACTCCTACGAGCAGTACTTC. Its translation is CASSSTGEGDSYEQYF.

This clone has just one count. The V call is TRBV14, the J call TRBJ2-1; TRBD2 aligns across 8 bases. The germline CDR1 and CDR2 sequences are SGHDN and FVKESK. V was pared by 0 bases and J by 1 base, with 11 bases of the junction left unmatched. CDR3 length: 19 amino acids. CDR3 protein: CASSQDLGAKRGSYNEQFF. In DNA form, the CDR3 reads TGTGCCAGCAGCCAAGATCTGGGGGCTAAGCGGGGGTCCTACAATGAGCAGTTCTTC.

The chain carries TRBV4-1 and TRBJ2-1; maybe TRBD1 (6 bases). V lost 4 bases and J lost 6, with 16 bases in between. CDR1 MGHRA and CDR2 YSYEKL come from the germline V gene. There are 15 residues in the CDR3. Here the CDR3 DNA reads TGCGCCAGCAGCCCTAATCAGGGACAAGGCAATGAGCAGTTCTTC. Protein sequence: CASSPNQGQGNEQFF.

This chain joins TRBV5-1 and TRBJ1-6; 11 bases map to TRBD1. The length of the CDR3 is 15 residues. CDR1 and CDR2 from the germline V gene are SGHRS and YFSETQ. The J segment lost 8 bases and the V segment lost 2 bases, leaving 3 bases of the junction unmatched. In DNA, the CDR3 is TGCGCCAGCAGCTTCGGGGACAGGGGGGATTCACCCCTCCACTTT. Protein: CASSFGDRGDSPLHF.

The chain links TRBV7-9 to TRBJ2-1, with D possibly matching TRBD2 (6 bases). Germline V lookup: CDR1 SEHNR, CDR2 FQNEAQ (reference sequence). V dropped 1 base and J dropped 2 bases, with 9 bases sitting between them. The CDR3 is 15 amino acids. DNA of the CDR3: TGTGCCAGCAGCTTAGGCGGGGCGACCTACAATGAGCAGTTCTTC. This translates into CASSLGGATYNEQFF.

The V gene is TRBV19, the J gene TRBJ1-5; D is undetermined. This CDR3 is 14 amino acids long. V was cut by 5 bases and J by 7 bases, with 15 bases left in between. Germline V gene data show CDR1 as LNHDA and CDR2 as SQIVND (reference sequence). The CDR3 protein is CASSPILGGQPQHF. CDR3 in DNA: TGTGCCAGTAGTCCAATACTGGGAGGACAGCCCCAGCATTTT.

The chain links TRBV6-5 to TRBJ1-4, with 7 bases matching TRBD1. The V and J ends lost 7 bases and 6 bases, in that order; junction bases with no gene match: 8. This CDR3 spans 14 amino acids. Germline assignment: CDR1 MNHEY and CDR2 SVGAGI. The CDR3 loop is CASNPTGLDEKLFF. CDR3 nucleotides: TGTGCCAGCAACCCGACAGGGCTCGATGAAAAACTGTTTTTT.

The CDR3 DNA is TGTGCCAGCAGCTTCTCCGGGACAGGGAGGGAGACCCAGTACTTC. Its translation: CASSFSGTGRETQYF. V gene TRBV11-2 combines with J gene TRBJ2-5; TRBD1 aligns across 9 bases. V shed 3 bases, J shed 5 bases, and the junction held 7 bases outside the gene matches. Germline V gene lookup returns CDR1 SGHAT and CDR2 FQNNGV. The CDR3 extends over 15 amino acids.

The rearrangement links TRBV7-9 to TRBJ1-1; 10 bases match TRBD1. The V gene's germline CDR1 is SEHNR and CDR2 FQNEAQ (reference sequence). Trimming at V came to 2 bases and at J to 8 bases, leaving 11 bases not matched to a gene. There are 16 residues in the CDR3. The chain's CDR3 is CASSLRGQGLAIEAFF. The CDR3 nucleotides read TGTGCCAGCAGCTTAAGGGGACAGGGGTTAGCGATCGAAGCTTTCTTT.

This clone was detected once. This sequence joins TRBV28 and TRBJ2-7; possibly TRBD1 for D (6 bases). The V and J ends lost 3 bases and 7 bases respectively, with 22 bases between them. The CDR3 contains 16 residues. Germline CDR1 reads MDHEN; CDR2 reads SYDVKM. CDR3 in amino acids: CASSFRTGFVRGEQYF. In DNA form, the CDR3 reads TGTGCCAGCAGTTTTAGGACCGGCTTCGTCAGGGGTGAGCAGTACTTC.

The CDR3 bases are TGTGCCAGCAGTGGACAGGGTGGCGGCTACACCTTC. As protein: CASSGQGGGYTF. This chain joins TRBV2 and TRBJ1-2; 7 nucleotides match TRBD1. V was pared by 4 bases and J by 8 bases, with 4 bases of the junction left unmatched. In germline, CDR1 is SNHLY, CDR2 FYNNEI. The CDR3 is 12 amino acids.

V is TRBV2 and J is TRBJ2-5, with TRBD2 matching 8 bases. Germline V gene lookup returns CDR1 SNHLY and CDR2 FYNNEI. Unmatched junction bases numbered 4, after V lost 3 bases and J lost 4 bases. The CDR3 extends over 14 amino acids. The CDR3 nucleotides read TGTGCCAGCAGTGAGCTCAGCGGGGGAGAGACCCAGTACTTC. Translated: CASSELSGGETQYF.

The V gene is TRBV12-3 or TRBV12-4, the J gene TRBJ2-1, with D possibly matching TRBD1 (5 bases). The CDR3 contains 13 residues. V was pared by 5 bases and J by 3 bases, with 8 bases between. The CDR3 loop reads CASSRRDYNEQFF. As DNA, the CDR3 is TGTGCCAGCAGTCGCAGGGACTACAATGAGCAGTTCTTC.

The CDR3 sequence is CAWKGAGADTQYF. The CDR3 DNA sequence: TGTGCCTGGAAGGGGGCTGGGGCAGATACGCAGTATTTT. The V and J genes are TRBV30 and TRBJ2-3; 7 nucleotides align to TRBD1. The CDR3 has 13 amino acids. Germline CDR1 GTSNPN, CDR2 SVGIG (reference sequence). The trim removed 4 bases at V and 4 bases at J, leaving 5 bases unmatched.

The chain uses TRBV28 and TRBJ2-6; D possibly corresponds to TRBD1 (6 bases). The CDR3 runs to 17 residues. The V end lost 5 bases, the J end lost 0 bases, and 14 bases lay between the germline ends. The germline CDR1 and CDR2 sequences are MDHEN and SYDVKM. CDR3 region: CASSDRLFSSGANVLTF. The CDR3 nucleotides read TGTGCCAGCAGTGACAGGTTGTTCAGCTCTGGGGCCAACGTCCTGACTTTC.

The CDR3 sequence: CASSLILGGTEAFF. As DNA, the CDR3 is TGTGCCAGCAGTTTAATTTTGGGGGGCACTGAAGCTTTCTTT. This chain connects TRBV28 to TRBJ1-1, with D possibly matching TRBD1 (5 bases). The CDR3 extends over 14 amino acids. V shed 2 bases and J shed 4 bases, with 11 bases lying between them. Looked up from germline, CDR1 is MDHEN and CDR2 is SYDVKM.

The chain carries TRBV6-5 and TRBJ1-1; D is undetermined. This CDR3 is 12 amino acids long. Trimming shortened V by 8 bases and J by 0 bases, and 7 bases separated the two germline ends. CDR1 MNHEY and CDR2 SVGAGI come from the germline V gene. In DNA, the CDR3 is TGTGCCAGCTCACAGATGAACACTGAAGCTTTCTTT. Encoded protein: CASSQMNTEAFF.

This chain uses TRBV3-1 (or the pseudogene TRBV3-2) with TRBJ2-7; perhaps TRBD2 as D (6 bases). CDR1 and CDR2 (germline): LGHDT, YNNKEL (reference sequence). Trimming cost V 2 bases and J 3 bases, with 14 bases left between them. The CDR3 contains 15 residues. CDR3 in DNA: TGTGCCAGCAGCCAAAGGTGGACTACCAACTACGAGCAGTACTTC. The encoded protein is CASSQRWTTNYEQYF.

Concerning this clone: A read error may account for a junction end that differs from germline. The rearrangement joins TRBV27 to TRBJ2-7, with 10 positions matching TRBD1. Germline V gives CDR1 MNHEY, CDR2 SMNVEV (reference sequence). This CDR3 is built from 14 residues. The chain's CDR3 is CASSFGTGAYGQYF. DNA of the CDR3: TGTGCCAGCAGTTTTGGGACAGGGGCTTACGGGCAGTACTTC.

This clone was picked up a small number of times. The rearrangement uses TRBV5-1 and TRBJ1-6, with 11 bases identical to TRBD1. The CDR3 totals 15 residues. In germline, CDR1 is SGHRS, CDR2 YFSETQ. V lost 4 bases to trimming and J lost 8 bases; unmatched junction nucleotides: 5. The CDR3 sequence: CASSPVGQGDSPLHF. In DNA form, the CDR3 reads TGCGCCAGCAGCCCGGTGGGACAGGGGGATTCACCCCTCCACTTT.

This clone was found a few times. The chain carries TRBV10-3 and TRBJ2-7; TRBD1 matches at 7 bases. The ends lost 9 bases at V and 7 bases at J; junction bases unmatched: 15. The CDR3 has 14 amino acids. Germline CDR1 reads ENHRY; CDR2 reads SYGVKD. The CDR3, as DNA: TGTGCCATTAAGACAGGGATTGACTTTGGGGAGCAGTACTTC. It specifies CAIKTGIDFGEQYF.

The chain employs TRBV4-2 and TRBJ1-3; D perhaps matches TRBD1 (6 bases). Germline V CDR1 and CDR2: LGHNA, YNFKEQ. CDR3 length: 16 residues. Trimming took off 4 bases at V and 0 bases at J, with 13 bases between the two ends. The CDR3 reads CASSPDQDSSGNTIYF. DNA for the CDR3: TGTGCCAGCAGCCCGGATCAGGACAGCTCTGGAAACACCATATATTTT.

The V call is TRBV3-1 (or the pseudogene TRBV3-2), the J call TRBJ1-6, with 8 nucleotides matching TRBD1. Germline values: CDR1 LGHDT, CDR2 YNNKEL (reference sequence). V trimming: 5 bases; J trimming: 11 bases; junction bases outside the gene matches: 8. There are 14 residues in the CDR3. The CDR3 spells CASSLRDRQTPLHF. As DNA, the CDR3 is TGTGCCAGCAGCTTACGGGACAGGCAGACACCCCTCCACTTT.